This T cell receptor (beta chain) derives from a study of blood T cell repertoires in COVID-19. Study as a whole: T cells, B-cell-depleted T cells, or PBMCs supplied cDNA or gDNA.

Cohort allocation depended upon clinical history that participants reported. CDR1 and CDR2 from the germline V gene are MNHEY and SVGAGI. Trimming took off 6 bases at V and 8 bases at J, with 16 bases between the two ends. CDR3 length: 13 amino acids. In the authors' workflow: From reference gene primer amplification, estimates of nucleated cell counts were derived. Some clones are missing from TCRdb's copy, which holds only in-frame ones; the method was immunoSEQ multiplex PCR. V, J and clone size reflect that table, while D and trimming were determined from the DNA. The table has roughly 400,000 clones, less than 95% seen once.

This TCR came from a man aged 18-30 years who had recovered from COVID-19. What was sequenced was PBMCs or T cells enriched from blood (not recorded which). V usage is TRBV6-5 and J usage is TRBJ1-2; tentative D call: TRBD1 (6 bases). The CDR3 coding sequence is TGTGCCAGCAGCCCCGACAGGAGGCTAGGCTACACCTTC. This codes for CASSPDRRLGYTF.